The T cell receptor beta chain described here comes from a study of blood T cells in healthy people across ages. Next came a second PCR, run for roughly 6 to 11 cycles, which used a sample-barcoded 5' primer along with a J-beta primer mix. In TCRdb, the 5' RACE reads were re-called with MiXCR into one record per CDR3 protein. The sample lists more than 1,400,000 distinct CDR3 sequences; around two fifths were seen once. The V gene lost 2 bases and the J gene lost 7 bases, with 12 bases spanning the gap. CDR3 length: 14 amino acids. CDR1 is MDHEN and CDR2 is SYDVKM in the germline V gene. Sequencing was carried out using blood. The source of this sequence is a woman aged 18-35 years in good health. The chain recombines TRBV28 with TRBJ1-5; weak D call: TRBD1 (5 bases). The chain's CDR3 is CASSLRAGPQPQHF. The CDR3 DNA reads TGTGCCAGCAGTTTAAGGGCAGGGCCCCAGCCCCAGCATTTT. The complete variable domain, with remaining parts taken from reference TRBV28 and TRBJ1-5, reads DVKVTQSSRYLVKRTGEKVFLECVQDMDHENMFWYRQDPGLGLRLIYFSYDVKMKEKGDIPEGYSVSREKKERFSLILESASTNQTSMYLCASSLRAGPQPQHFGDGTRLSIL.